The clone carrying this T cell receptor (beta chain) was counted at least ten times. Using its own MiXCR run on the 5' RACE reads, TCRdb lists one record per CDR3 protein. Of nearly 100,000 distinct CDR3 sequences in the sample, roughly 18% were seen once. This entry comes from a study of T cells of healthy individuals. The CDR3 spans 15 residues. Germline CDR1 reads LGHDT; CDR2 reads YNNKEL (reference sequence). The V and J ends lost 1 base and 4 bases respectively, with 13 bases between them. The sequence was obtained from a human donor in good health. J is TRBJ2-5 and V is TRBV3-1; D is unresolved. The CDR3 region has the DNA TGTGCCAGCAGCCAAGGGGCAGGACCGGGAGAGACCCAGTACTTC. Its protein product is CASSQGAGPGETQYF.